Described below is a single T cell receptor beta chain sequence and its context. No cognate antigen has been identified for it. No much larger clone exists at a distance of one base, and base qualities are not known. A second Seattle source provided samples from volunteer blood donors who had recovered from COVID-19. Collaborating institutions collected whole blood in K2EDTA tubes following their own protocols. For TCRbeta analysis, collaborators shipped samples as frozen whole blood, isolated PBMCs, or DNA extracted from either of those sample types. The data were taken from a study of blood T cell repertoires in COVID-19 (dated by TCRdb to the early 2020s). Context from the whole study: Collaborator samples came from the United States, Italy and Spain and covered acute and convalescent phases of COVID-19. The material from the prospective study consisted of cDNA or gDNA derived from T cells, B-cell-depleted T cells, or PBMCs. Deeply sampled blood TCRbeta repertoires from subjects exposed to, actively infected with, or recovered from COVID-19 were included in the dataset. The repertoires were made available in a free public database intended to serve as a resource for research on the immune response to SARS-CoV-2. The samples were drawn from two sources: the first 160 participants of the ongoing ImmuneRACE study, and about 1,300 subjects contributed by 6 global collaborators. The sample metadata nearly always contained a de-identified subject ID, COVID-19 status, age in years and sex. Where available, HLA class I and class II types were obtained from metadata supplied by the sample provider rather than from assay-based typing.

The research as a whole found: How much clinical and demographic metadata was included differed by source and by participant, and the metadata was provided uncurated.

From cysteine to phenylalanine, the CDR3 is 13 amino acids long. Just the 39-base CDR3 DNA is kept, in frame starting at base 1. The germline V gene (reference sequence) provides CDR1 MNHEY and CDR2 SMNVEV. The V and J ends are trimmed by 8 bases and 3 bases, leaving 11 bases between them. TCRbeta CDR3 regions were amplified from genomic DNA using the immunoSEQ Assay, a bias-controlled multiplex PCR. The original methods were these. The number of nucleated cells in each sample was estimated by amplification of reference gene primers within the assay. To quantify the absolute abundance of each unique TCRbeta CDR3 rearrangement, sequence reads were collapsed and filtered. For each sample, productive Simpson clonality was calculated as the square root of Simpson's diversity index across productive rearrangements. TCRdb retrieved this table from immuneACCESS and kept in-frame rearrangements only. Not all clones are present; in checked studies, unresolved V genes account for under half, and no reason is known for the remainder. V, J and clone size reflect that table, while D and trimming were determined from the DNA. Present in this sample are under 300,000 clones, 75% to 90% of which were seen just once. The top ten hold about 2.2% of the sample.

This receptor chain uses TRBV27 and TRBJ1-3; TRBD1 might be the D gene, on 5 matching bases. Source material: peripheral blood. This TCR was sampled from a man between 25 and 39 years old who had recovered from COVID-19. The CDR3 in this case is CASGTLLGNTIYF. The DNA is as follows: TGTGCCAGCGGGACTCTCCTTGGAAACACCATATATTTT.